This T cell receptor beta chain was sequenced during a study of shared clonotypes between healthy human individuals. Libraries were prepared by immunoSEQ multiplex PCR; TCRdb keeps only in-frame clonotypes and omits some of them. The profile shows about 2 million clones, about 95% of them singletons. Germline V gene lookup returns CDR1 MNHEY and CDR2 SVGAGI. The V and J ends lost 6 bases and 4 bases respectively, with 12 bases between them. This CDR3 has 13 residues. CD8 cells regarded as naive lacked CD45RO, were positively chosen for CCR7, and omitted terminally differentiated effector memory CD45RA+ cells. Study-wide points: Naive CD4 clonotype sharing across several donors was 4.5% to 6%.

Concerning this clone itself: The antigen remains unidentified.

J is TRBJ1-1 and V is TRBV6-5, with TRBD1 as a possible D gene (6 bases). This clonotype was sampled from a young man in good health. Sequenced sample: naive CD8+ T cells sorted from blood. The CDR3 bases are TGTGCCAGCAGATTAGGGGGGATCACTGAAGCTTTCTTT. Translated, it gives CASRLGGITEAFF.